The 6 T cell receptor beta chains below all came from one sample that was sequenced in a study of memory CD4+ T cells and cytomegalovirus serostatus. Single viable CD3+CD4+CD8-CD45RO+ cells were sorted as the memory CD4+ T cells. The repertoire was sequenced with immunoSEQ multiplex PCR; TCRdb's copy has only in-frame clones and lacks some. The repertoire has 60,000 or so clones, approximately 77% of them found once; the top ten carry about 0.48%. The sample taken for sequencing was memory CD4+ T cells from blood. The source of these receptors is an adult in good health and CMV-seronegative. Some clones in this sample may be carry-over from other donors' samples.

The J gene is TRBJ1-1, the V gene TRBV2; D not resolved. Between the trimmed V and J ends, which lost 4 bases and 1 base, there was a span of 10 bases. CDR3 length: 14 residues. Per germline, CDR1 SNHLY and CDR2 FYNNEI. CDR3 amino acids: CASSARNANTEAFF. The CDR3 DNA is TGTGCCAGCAGTGCAAGGAACGCGAACACTGAAGCTTTCTTT.

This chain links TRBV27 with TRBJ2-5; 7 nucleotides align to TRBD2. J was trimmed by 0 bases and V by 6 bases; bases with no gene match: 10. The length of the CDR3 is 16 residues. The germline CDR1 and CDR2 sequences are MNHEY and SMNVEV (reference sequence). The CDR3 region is CASSSLSSGHQETQYF. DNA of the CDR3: TGTGCCAGCAGCTCTTTGTCTAGCGGACACCAAGAGACCCAGTACTTC.

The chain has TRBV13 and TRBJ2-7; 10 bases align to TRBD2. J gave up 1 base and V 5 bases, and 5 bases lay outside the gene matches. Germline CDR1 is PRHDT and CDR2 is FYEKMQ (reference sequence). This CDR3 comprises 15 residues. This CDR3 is CASSNGLAASYEQYF. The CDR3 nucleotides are TGTGCCAGCAGCAACGGACTAGCGGCTTCCTACGAGCAGTACTTC.

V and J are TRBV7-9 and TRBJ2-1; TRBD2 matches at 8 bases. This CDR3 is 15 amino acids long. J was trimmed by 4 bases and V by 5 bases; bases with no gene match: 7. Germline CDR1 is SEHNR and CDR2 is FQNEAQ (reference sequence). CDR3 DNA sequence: TGTGCCAGCAGCCAAGCGGGAGCTAGTTACAATGAGCAGTTCTTC. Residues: CASSQAGASYNEQFF.

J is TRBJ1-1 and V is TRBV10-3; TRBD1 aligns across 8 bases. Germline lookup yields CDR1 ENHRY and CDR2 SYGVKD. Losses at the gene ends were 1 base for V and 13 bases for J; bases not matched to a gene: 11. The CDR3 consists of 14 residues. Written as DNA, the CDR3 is TGTGCCATCAGTGAGTACCCAGGGGGCTCTGGACTTTTCTTT. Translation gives CAISEYPGGSGLFF.

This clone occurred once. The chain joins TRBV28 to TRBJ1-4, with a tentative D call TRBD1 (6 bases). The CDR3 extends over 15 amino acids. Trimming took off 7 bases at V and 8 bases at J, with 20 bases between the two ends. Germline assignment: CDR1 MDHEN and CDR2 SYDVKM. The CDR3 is CASTQMVRGREKLFF. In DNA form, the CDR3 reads TGTGCCAGCACCCAAATGGTCAGGGGTAGGGAAAAACTGTTTTTT.